This is a list of T cell receptor beta chains from one sample in a study of blood T cell repertoires in COVID-19. The method was immunoSEQ multiplex PCR; TCRdb's version includes in-frame clones alone and lacks a portion of them. Among fewer than 300,000 clones, around 87% were seen once, and the ten largest hold about 1.6%. Sample: peripheral blood. These receptors came from a woman aged 40 to 50 who had recovered from COVID-19. Both conserved end residues are part of each CDR3. D genes are given only for firm matches. Not all rows give a size; the values are once, few, many and, for expanded clones, a class.

>TRBD1|TRBJ1-1|TRBV28|.
TGTGTCACACAAACGGGACAGAAGAACACTGAAGCTTTCTTT
CVTQTGQKNTEAFF
>TRBD1|TRBJ2-2|TRBV4-3|.
TGCGCCAGCAGCCAAGAAACAGGGGGCCCCGGGGAGCTGTTTTTT
CASSQETGGPGELFF
>.|TRBJ1-1|TRBV6-5|.
TGTGCCAGCAGTTGGGAGGGGGAGAACACTGAAGCTTTCTTT
CASSWEGENTEAFF
>TRBD1|TRBJ1-1|TRBV7-7|once
TGTGCTAGCAGTTATGACAGGGACACTGAAGCTTTCTTT
CASSYDRDTEAFF
>.|TRBJ1-4|TRBV6-1|.
TGTGCCAGCAGTGAAGCTTGGTGGGCCCCTGAAAAACTGTTTTTT
CASSEAWWAPEKLFF
>.|TRBJ2-5|TRBV5-1|.
TGCGCCAGCAAGATGGGGCAGAGTCAAGAGACCCAGTACTTC
CASKMGQSQETQYF
>.|TRBJ1-1|TRBV2|.
TGTGCCAGCAATCTCTGGGGAGGTAACACTGAAGCTTTCTTT
CASNLWGGNTEAFF
>.|TRBJ1-2|TRBV30|.
TGTGCCTGGAGTGTATCGGGACTAGTGGTCTACACCTTC
CAWSVSGLVVYTF
>TRBD2|TRBJ2-1|TRBV29-1|.
TGCAGCGCCCCGCCTCCCCTTTACGGGACTACCTACAATGAGCAGTTCTTC
CSAPPPLYGTTYNEQFF
>TRBD2|TRBJ2-3|TRBV5-6|.
TGTGCCAGCAGCTTGGTGGCGGGGGGGTACACAGATACGCAGTATTTT
CASSLVAGGYTDTQYF
>TRBD1|TRBJ2-7|TRBV6-5|.
TGTGCCAGCAGTACTGGACAGGGGGCCTACGAGCAGTACTTC
CASSTGQGAYEQYF
>TRBD1|TRBJ1-2|TRBV7-3|.
TGTGCCAGCAGCGAAACAGGGGGCGGGGGCTACACCTTC
CASSETGGGGYTF
>TRBD2|TRBJ2-7|TRBV10-1|.
TGCGCCAGCAGTGCCGGGACTAGAAACGAGCAGTACTTC
CASSAGTRNEQYF
>TRBD1|TRBJ2-7|TRBV2|.
TGTGCCAGCAGAATCGACCCGACAGGGTCCTACGAGCAGTACTTC
CASRIDPTGSYEQYF
>.|TRBJ1-1|TRBV6-5|.
TGTGCCAGCAGTTACGACACCGCCTTGAACACTGAAGCTTTCTTT
CASSYDTALNTEAFF
>.|TRBJ2-7|TRBV6-5|.
TGTGCCAGCAGTTACATGGCAGGGGTGGACGAGCAGTACTTC
CASSYMAGVDEQYF
>.|TRBJ1-3|TRBV6-5|once
TGTGCCAGCACACGAAGCGGGGGAAACACCATATATTTT
CASTRSGGNTIYF
>TRBD1|TRBJ2-7|TRBV29-1|.
TGCAGCGTTGAGGCAGGACAGGGATCACGGTACGAGCAGTACTTC
CSVEAGQGSRYEQYF
>.|TRBJ1-6|TRBV7-9|.
TGTGCCAGCACCCTATCAGGGGTTGGTTCACCCCTCCACTTT
CASTLSGVGSPLHF
>.|TRBJ2-2|TRBV9|.
TGTGCCAGCAGCCTCTCATCCGGGGGACTGAACACCGGGGAGCTGTTTTTT
CASSLSSGGLNTGELFF
>.|TRBJ1-3|TRBV7-9|.
TGTGCCAGCAGCTTAGGCTACGGGGTCTCTGGAAACACCATATATTTT
CASSLGYGVSGNTIYF
>.|TRBJ2-7|TRBV21-1|.
TGTGCCAGCAGCAAAGAAGATAGCGGGGGATACGAGCAGTACTTC
CASSKEDSGGYEQYF
>TRBD1|TRBJ2-7|TRBV4-3|.
TGCGCCAGCAGCCAAGGGGACAGGTTCTCCTACGAGCAGTACTTC
CASSQGDRFSYEQYF
>TRBD2|TRBJ2-5|TRBV6-1|few
TGTGCCAGCAGTGGACCGGGACTAGCGGAATGGGGCGAGACCCAGTACTTC
CASSGPGLAEWGETQYF
>.|TRBJ2-1|TRBV27|.
TGTGCCAGCAGAGTAGTGGGGTCGGGATCTGAGCAGTTCTTC
CASRVVGSGSEQFF
>.|TRBJ1-4|TRBV4-1|.
TGCGCCAGCAGCAGAGTACCGAATGAAAAACTGTTTTTT
CASSRVPNEKLFF
>.|TRBJ1-6|TRBV6-5|once
TGTGCCAGCAGTTCACGGGATAATTCACCCCTCCACTTT
CASSSRDNSPLHF
>.|TRBJ1-2|TRBV18|.
TGTGCCAGCTCACCACCTACAGCCCCTAACTATGGCTACACCTTC
CASSPPTAPNYGYTF
>TRBD2|TRBJ2-3|TRBV9|.
TGTGCCAGCAGCCCAAGCGGGGGGGGAGATACGCAGTATTTT
CASSPSGGGDTQYF
>TRBD2|TRBJ2-7|TRBV5-6|.
TGTGCCAGCAGCTTAAGGCTAGCGGGGGGGCTCGAGCAGTACTTC
CASSLRLAGGLEQYF
>TRBD1|TRBJ2-5|TRBV6-5|.
TGTGCCAGCAGATACGACAGGGTTCGCGAGACCCAGTACTTC
CASRYDRVRETQYF
>.|TRBJ1-1|TRBV2|.
TGTGCCAGCACCATCATGAACACTGAAGCTTTCTTT
CASTIMNTEAFF
>TRBD1|TRBJ2-5|TRBV11-3|.
TGTGCCAGCAGCTCGGGACAGGGGGCGGCCCAGTACTTC
CASSSGQGAAQYF
>TRBD1|TRBJ1-2|TRBV20-1|.
TGCAGTGCTAGTGGCAGGGGGCGGAACGGCTACACCTTC
CSASGRGRNGYTF
>TRBD1|TRBJ1-5|TRBV5-6|.
TGTGCCAGCAGCCGTTACAGGGGGCTTAGCAATCAGCCCCAGCATTTT
CASSRYRGLSNQPQHF
>TRBD1|TRBJ2-1|TRBV18|.
TGTGCCAGCTCACCGACAGGGATAATTGGCAATGAGCAGTTCTTC
CASSPTGIIGNEQFF
>TRBD1|TRBJ1-6|TRBV19|.
TGTGCCAGTGGGGACAGGGAGGCTTCACCCCTCCACTTT
CASGDREASPLHF
>.|TRBJ1-1|TRBV7-6|once
TGTGCCAGCAGCTTAGCGGGACACCTGGACACTGAAGCTTTCTTT
CASSLAGHLDTEAFF
>.|TRBJ1-6|TRBV19|many
TGTGCCAGTAGTTGGGGGGATTCACCCCTCCACTTT
CASSWGDSPLHF
>.|TRBJ2-1|TRBV7-2|.
TGTGCCAGCAGCGCCTCCTTGGGGCGAACCTACAATGAGCAGTTCTTC
CASSASLGRTYNEQFF
>TRBD1|TRBJ2-1|TRBV30|.
TGTGCCCTAGACAGGGGCTCCTACAATGAGCAGTTCTTC
CALDRGSYNEQFF
>.|TRBJ1-1|TRBV5-1|.
TGCGCCAGCAGCCCTCAGGTAAATGGGAACACTGAAGCTTTCTTT
CASSPQVNGNTEAFF
>.|TRBJ1-6|TRBV6-6|.
TGTGCCAGCAGTTACATTTCCAGCGGCTCTAATTCACCCCTCCACTTT
CASSYISSGSNSPLHF
>.|TRBJ2-7|TRBV5-4|.
TGTGCCAGCAGCTTGAGGGCGGGCGGAACCTACGAGCAGTACTTC
CASSLRAGGTYEQYF
>.|TRBJ1-1|TRBV25-1|.
TGTGCCAGCAGTGACCCGGCCTCGGGGGACACTGAAGCTTTCTTT
CASSDPASGDTEAFF
>TRBD1|TRBJ2-1|TRBV7-2|.
TGTGCCAGCAGCTTAGGGGGACAGGGCTTGTACAATGAGCAGTTCTTC
CASSLGGQGLYNEQFF